A single sample is the source of the 10 T cell receptor beta chains below, sequenced in a study of T-cell reconstitution after alpha-beta-depleted transplantation in children. During its preparation, the TCRbeta library received unique molecular identifiers. TCRdb reanalysed the PCR reads using MiXCR and keeps one entry per CDR3 protein. The sample records about 210,000 distinct CDR3 sequences, approximately 17% being singletons. The specimen comprised PBMCs, mostly from graft donor cells, sampled 360 days after TCRalphabeta/CD19-depleted stem cell transplant. These receptors all stem from a male patient between 2 and 10 years old who had a stem cell transplant for acute lymphoblastic leukemia, so the T cells may come from the graft donor.

The chain links TRBV6-1 to TRBJ2-2; D tentatively reads TRBD1 or TRBD2 (5 bases each). Germline V gene lookup returns CDR1 MNHNS and CDR2 SASEGT. The V end was cut by 4 bases, the J end by 2 bases, with 17 bases between. The CDR3 spans 17 residues. The chain's CDR3 is CASSVTGPTINTGELFF. The CDR3 coding sequence is TGTGCCAGCAGTGTAACGGGACCGACCATAAACACCGGGGAGCTGTTTTTT.

The chain carries TRBV7-2 and TRBJ2-2; unclear D gene. Germline CDR1 and CDR2: SGHTA and FQGNSA. Trimming removed 2 bases at V and 2 bases at J, with 9 bases between. This CDR3 comprises 15 residues. The CDR3 DNA sequence: TGTGCCAGCAGCTTATTGTCGCAAAACACCGGGGAGCTGTTTTTT. Translated: CASSLLSQNTGELFF.

The genes are TRBV12-3 or TRBV12-4 and TRBJ2-1; the D call may be TRBD1 or TRBD2 (6 bases each). V lost 4 bases, J lost 5 bases, and 33 bases lay in between. CDR3 length equals 21 residues. The CDR3 coding sequence is TGTGCCAGCAGTTCGCCTAGTTCGGGGGCCGAGGGATCCTTCCCAGACAATGAGCAGTTCTTC. Translating gives CASSSPSSGAEGSFPDNEQFF.

The rearrangement joins TRBV18 to TRBJ2-5, with TRBD1 identical over 9 bases. Germline lookup yields CDR1 KGHSH and CDR2 LQKENI. CDR3 size: 16 residues. Trimming cost V 4 bases and J 1 base; bases outside gene matches: 7. CDR3 nucleotide sequence: TGTGCCAGCTCACGCGACAGGGGGTTTTTCCAAGAGACCCAGTACTTC. It codes for CASSRDRGFFQETQYF.

This clonotype was seen repeatedly, ten times or more. V usage is TRBV12-3 or TRBV12-4 and J usage is TRBJ1-2, with D possibly being TRBD1 (5 bases). Trimming stripped 5 bases from V and 7 bases from J, with 14 bases between. The CDR3 consists of 13 residues. CDR3 DNA sequence: TGTGCCAGCAGTCTGGGGGTAGAAGGTGGCTACACCTTC. Translation: CASSLGVEGGYTF.

This clonotype occurred a few times. V usage is TRBV5-1 and J usage is TRBJ2-3; 7 bases are shared with TRBD2. V dropped 7 bases and J dropped 2; count of bases not matched to a gene: 10. Germline V gene sequence: CDR1 SGHRS, CDR2 YFSETQ. The CDR3 covers 15 residues. The CDR3 loop reads CASSRDYQDTDTQYF. The CDR3 nucleotides read TGCGCCAGCTCCCGGGACTACCAAGACACAGATACGCAGTATTTT.

The chain combines TRBV5-1 with TRBJ2-7; D uncertain. CDR3 length: 13 amino acids. The V and J ends lost 2 bases and 2 bases respectively, with 8 bases between them. Germline CDR1 and CDR2: SGHRS and YFSETQ. The CDR3 is CASSFQSPYEQYF. CDR3 sequence (DNA): TGCGCCAGCAGCTTCCAATCTCCCTACGAGCAGTACTTC.

In this sample, this clonotype turned up a few times. CDR3 nucleotide sequence: TGTGCCAGCACCCTGGGTGGTGAAGCTTTCTTT. The encoded protein is CASTLGGEAFF. The chain couples TRBV6-5 to TRBJ1-1; unclear D gene. The V and J ends lost 7 bases and 7 bases respectively, with 10 bases between them. The V gene's germline CDR1 is MNHEY and CDR2 SVGAGI. CDR3 length: 11 amino acids.

The chain carries TRBV30 and TRBJ1-2, with D tentatively TRBD1 (6 bases). The CDR3 is made up of 13 amino acids. V lost 0 bases and J lost 8, with 13 bases in between. CDR1 and CDR2 from the germline V gene are GTSNPN and SVGIG (reference sequence). The CDR3 sequence: CAWSVGGPGGYTF. Here the CDR3 DNA reads TGTGCCTGGAGTGTTGGGGGGCCCGGAGGCTACACCTTC.

V and J are TRBV3-1 and TRBJ2-6; D unresolved. This CDR3 region has 14 residues. The V gene's germline CDR1 is LGHDT and CDR2 YNNKEL (reference sequence). The V end was cut by 4 bases, the J end by 0 bases, with 4 bases between. The CDR3 DNA sequence: TGTGCCAGCAGCCCCCACTCTGGGGCCAACGTCCTGACTTTC. Amino acids: CASSPHSGANVLTF.